Listed below are T cell receptor beta chains from one sample, sequenced in a study of shared clonotypes between healthy human individuals. The table came from immunoSEQ multiplex PCR; TCRdb's copy has only in-frame clones and leaves some out. Of about 2 million clones listed, just under 95% are singletons. Sequenced input: naive CD8+ T cells sorted from blood. The receptors were gathered from a man between 18 and 35 years old in good health. CDR3s include the opening cysteine and the closing phenylalanine or tryptophan. For some rows the clone size is stated as once, few or many, or as a class when expanded; others skip it.

J | size | V | CDR3
TRBJ2-7 | NA | TRBV5-1 | CASSLAADYHEQYF
TRBJ1-1 | NA | TRBV4-3 | CASSQEQGWGTEAFF
TRBJ1-5 | NA | TRBV7-6 | CASSLSHVQPQHF
TRBJ2-7 | NA | TRBV19 | CASSAPGTGDEQYF
TRBJ2-7 | NA | TRBV6-1 | CASRAGLAYEQYF
TRBJ2-1 | NA | TRBV7-9 | CASRKSGTGSYNEQFF
TRBJ1-1 | NA | TRBV29-1 | CSVEGEGWGLGAEAFF
TRBJ1-1 | NA | TRBV5-1 | CASSLGTGKGPNTEAFF
TRBJ2-3 | NA | TRBV4-1 | CASSLWSRGGGEADTQYF
TRBJ2-7 | NA | TRBV4-1 | CASSQFIRGPGPSYEQYF
TRBJ2-7 | NA | TRBV10-3 | CAIRGQDRSSYEQYF
TRBJ1-2 | many | TRBV2 | CASSEPGGYLDNGIPLNPHYGYTF
TRBJ2-7 | once | TRBV10-3 | CAISDPITAYEQYF
TRBJ2-5 | NA | TRBV7-9 | CASRPGGGETQYF
TRBJ1-1 | NA | TRBV30 | CAWSVTPGVGGTEAFF
TRBJ1-4 | once | TRBV7-9 | CASSLVDNEKLFF
TRBJ2-5 | NA | TRBV7-9 | CASSLPSESVQETQYF
TRBJ1-1 | NA | TRBV5-6 | CASSLAGGVTDTEAFF
TRBJ2-3 | NA | TRBV27 | CASSQTSGGITDTQYF
TRBJ2-7 | NA | TRBV30 | CAWQTRSYEQYF
TRBJ2-7 | NA | TRBV6-5 | CASSLTGNEQYF
TRBJ1-3 | NA | TRBV4-1 | CASSQDERSGNTIYF
TRBJ1-1 | NA | TRBV9 | CASSVGAATEAFF
TRBJ2-1 | NA | TRBV9 | CASSVGIYNEQFF
TRBJ1-1 | NA | TRBV21-1 | CASSKPNPGAGTEAFF
TRBJ2-5 | NA | TRBV4-1 | CASSQGTSGKETQYF
TRBJ2-4 | few | TRBV30 | CALAKNIQYF
TRBJ2-7 | NA | TRBV11-2 | CASSLEGDSSYEQYF